The present TCR beta chain was sequenced within a study of beta chain features in type 1 diabetes (dated by TCRdb to the late 2010s). Regarding the study in general: Mean age, gender distribution, total cell number and subset yield did not differ between patients and healthy donors. A total of 107,917,701 sorted cells were examined across all samples, and the number of cells per subset was strongly correlated with RNA yield. The study compared TCRB repertoires of sorted circulating CD4+ T cell subsets between recently diagnosed type 1 diabetes patients and matched healthy donors. Regulatory and stem cell-like memory subsets were obtained from only 8 patients and roughly eight healthy donors, while naive and central memory subsets were obtained from all 30 or so donors. Results and caveats for the whole study, not just this receptor: In all four CD4+ subsets, TCRB CDR3 length was moderately but significantly shorter in type 1 diabetes patients. Because cDNA was sequenced instead of genomic DNA, activated cells with high expression could be over-represented, although the groups did not differ in activation or CD3 levels. Patients with type 1 diabetes made fewer insertions and deleted more nucleotides at VDJ recombination sites, implying thymic rearrangement abnormalities. Naive, central memory and regulatory TCRB repertoires appeared to be more alike among patients than among healthy donors. PCR may preferentially amplify shorter templates, but because patient and control samples were amplified and corrected together, any resulting skew would affect both groups equally. HLA sub-analyses involved small numbers of individuals, so any influence of HLA type on TCRB rearrangement remained unresolved.

A single peripheral blood draw of approximately 0.11 L on average was collected from each donor into heparinised tubes. A BD FACSAria II and a panel including CD45RO, CCR7, CD25, CD127, CD95 and CD27 were used to sort naive, central memory, regulatory and stem cell-like memory CD4+ T cells. Purity was above 95% for every sorted population. PBMCs were isolated immediately by Lymphoprep density gradient centrifugation and stained directly without culture. So that batch effects would be minimized, each experiment stained and sorted samples in pairs, pairing one healthy donor with one patient. The High Capacity cDNA Reverse Transcription Kit was used to reverse transcribe all of the isolated RNA, meaning that expressed TCRB transcripts were what got sequenced. Naive, central memory and regulatory T cell samples underwent deep immunoSEQ sequencing, averaging about 3.3 million total reads per sample. Sorted cells were lysed in RLT buffer and RNA was extracted with DNase-treated RNeasy Micro or Mini kits, depending on cell number. To prevent cross-contamination, each cell subset was processed individually, whereas patient and healthy donor samples were processed jointly. The immunoSEQ multiplex PCR was used to amplify TCRB sequences from cDNA, generating 87-bp fragments that spanned the CDR3 region. Amplicons were sequenced on the Illumina HiSeq platform. The study's own analysis went as follows. Synthetic template baselines were used to correct PCR bias computationally, reads within Hamming distance 2 were collapsed, and singletons that could not be merged were discarded. Reads were aligned to IMGT to assign V, D and J genes, CDR3 length, and insertions or deletions at six rearrangement sites. Clonotype counts were normalized to sorted cell number within each subset before computing true diversity and Gini coefficients with the tcR R package. The overlap coefficient, calculated on TCRB nucleotide sequences, was used to quantify repertoire sharing. The immuneACCESS repertoire file appears here via TCRdb, limited to in-frame rearrangements. These files lack a portion of the clones; in checked studies, under half of the deficit traces to unresolved V genes, and the cause of the others is not known. V and J calls and clone size are given by that table; D and trimming were obtained from the DNA. Counted in this sample were about 190,000 clones; approximately 8% of them appeared once. The ten largest make up approximately 1% of the sample.

Comment on this clone: Its antigen is not yet known. No qualities accompany the bases; no much larger clone lies one base away.

CDR1 and CDR2 are drawn from the germline V gene: SQVTM, ANQGSEA. V is cut back by 3 bases and J by 5 bases, with 3 bases in the junction unmatched. The CDR3, cysteine through phenylalanine, is 13 amino acids long. This entry keeps only the CDR3 DNA: 39 bases, framed from base 1. In this chain, TRBV29-1 is recombined with TRBJ2-2, and 7 junction bases match TRBD1. Sample: central memory CD4+ T cells from blood. This TCR was recovered from a woman in her forties with type 1 diabetes. For the CDR3, the sequence is CSVDSGGTGELFF. At the DNA level, the sequence is TGCAGCGTTGATTCAGGGGGTACCGGGGAGCTGTTTTTT.